The present T cell receptor (beta chain) was sequenced within a study of T-cell reconstitution after alpha-beta-depleted transplantation in children. V shed 3 bases, J shed 4 bases, and the junction held 16 bases outside the gene matches. The CDR3 runs to 19 residues. Germline values: CDR1 SNHLY, CDR2 FYNNEI. Turning to this clonotype: The antigen remains undetermined.

The study, taken as a whole, reports: Several hundred expanded graft clones reportedly supplied alpha-beta T cells about two months after transplant. It was newly produced T cells that mostly accounted for T-cell counts and diversity one year after transplant. After transplant, high TCRbeta diversity at day 60 in some patients arose from surviving recipient T cells and thymic progenitors.

Researchers prepared the TCRbeta library using unique molecular identifiers, the study reports. TCRdb reanalysed the PCR reads using MiXCR and keeps one entry per CDR3 protein. The sample carries some 350,000 distinct CDR3 sequences, about 17% recorded once. The receptor's source is a male patient under 10 years old who had a stem cell transplant for acute lymphoblastic leukemia, so the T cells may come from the graft donor. The specimen was PBMCs, mostly from graft donor cells, collected 360 days after TCRalphabeta/CD19-depleted stem cell transplant. The rearrangement joins TRBV2 to TRBJ2-2; TRBD2 aligns across 8 bases. The CDR3 DNA reads as TGTGCCAGCAGTGACCCCAGGACTAGCCTGATTTCAGGCACCGGGGAGCTGTTTTTT. It codes for CASSDPRTSLISGTGELFF.